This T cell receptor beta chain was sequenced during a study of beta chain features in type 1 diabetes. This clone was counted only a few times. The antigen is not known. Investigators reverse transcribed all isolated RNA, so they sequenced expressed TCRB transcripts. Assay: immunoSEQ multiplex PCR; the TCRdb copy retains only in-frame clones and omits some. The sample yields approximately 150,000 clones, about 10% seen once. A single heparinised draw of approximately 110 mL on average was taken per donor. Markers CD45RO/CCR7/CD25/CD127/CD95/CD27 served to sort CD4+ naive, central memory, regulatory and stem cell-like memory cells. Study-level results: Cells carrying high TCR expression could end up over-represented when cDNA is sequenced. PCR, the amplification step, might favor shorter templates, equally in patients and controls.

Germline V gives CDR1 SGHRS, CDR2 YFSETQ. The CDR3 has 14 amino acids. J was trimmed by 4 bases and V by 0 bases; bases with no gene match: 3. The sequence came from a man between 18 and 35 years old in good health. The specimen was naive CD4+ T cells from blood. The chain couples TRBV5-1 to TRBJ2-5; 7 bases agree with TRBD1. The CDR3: CASSLDRGRETQYF. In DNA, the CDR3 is TGCGCCAGCAGCTTGGACAGGGGTCGAGAGACCCAGTACTTC. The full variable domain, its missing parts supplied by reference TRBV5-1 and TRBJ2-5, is KAGVTQTPRYLIKTRGQQVTLSCSPISGHRSVSWYQQTPGQGLQFLFEYFSETQRNKGNFPGRFSGRQFSNSRSEMNVSTLELGDSALYLCASSLDRGRETQYFGPGTRLLVL.